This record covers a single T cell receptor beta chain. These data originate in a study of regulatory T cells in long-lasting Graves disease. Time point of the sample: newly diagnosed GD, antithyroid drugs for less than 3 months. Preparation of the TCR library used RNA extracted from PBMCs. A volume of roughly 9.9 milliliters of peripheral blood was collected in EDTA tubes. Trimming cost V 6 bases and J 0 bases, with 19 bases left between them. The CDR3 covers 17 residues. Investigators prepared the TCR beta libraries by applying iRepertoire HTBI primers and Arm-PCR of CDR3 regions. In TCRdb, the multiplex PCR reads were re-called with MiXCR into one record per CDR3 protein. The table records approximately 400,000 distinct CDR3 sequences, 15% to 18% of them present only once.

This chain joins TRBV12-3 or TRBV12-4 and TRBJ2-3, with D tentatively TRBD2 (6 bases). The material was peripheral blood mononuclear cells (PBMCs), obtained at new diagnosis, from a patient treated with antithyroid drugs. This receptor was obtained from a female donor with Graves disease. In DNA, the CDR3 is TGTGCCAGCAGCCCAACGCCGGGACTCCCTAGCACAGATACGCAGTATTTT. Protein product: CASSPTPGLPSTDTQYF.